This T cell receptor beta chain was found in a study of cytomegalovirus exposure and HLA in healthy donors. This clone was seen only a few times. As yet, its antigen is unknown. Vbeta (60) and Jbeta (13) primers were used in the PCR. Generated by immunoSEQ multiplex PCR, the TCRdb table keeps only in-frame clones and is missing some. The repertoire has more than 95,000 clones, around 78% of them found once; the top ten carry just under 2%. Whole-study findings and limits: Most of the TCR beta V segments (in an earlier analysis) were productive either about 87% or about 30% of the time. Within the data, a cluster of highly shared sequence variants was likely a sequencing artifact. Later analysis found that TCR beta chains associated with HLA were more clonally expanded than other, equally common chains.

The germline V gene encodes CDR1 LNHNV and CDR2 YYDKDF (reference sequence). The CDR3 has 14 residues. Trimming left V 1 base short and J 4 bases short, with 10 bases between. The sample was PBMCs. This TCR was sampled from a man aged 50-59 years in good health and CMV-seronegative. The genes are TRBV15 and TRBJ2-5, with D uncertain. CDR3 region: CATSRVLYRETQYF. CDR3 nucleotides: TGTGCCACCAGCAGAGTGTTGTATCGAGAGACCCAGTACTTC.